This record looks at one T cell receptor (beta chain) sequence and its context. Sequencing was performed with immunoSEQ multiplex PCR; in TCRdb, only in-frame clones are kept and a portion is missing. The sample contains fewer than 150,000 clones, 80% to 95% of which appear only once. The CDR3 totals 14 residues. The germline CDR1 and CDR2 sequences are SGHRS and YFSETQ. Trimming at V came to 6 bases and at J to 3 bases, leaving 6 bases not matched to a gene. The sample belongs to a study of control samples from healthy donors and cancer patients. Material for sequencing was blood. This chain connects TRBV5-1 to TRBJ1-1, with 9 bases lining up with TRBD1. The receptor was isolated from a woman under 30 in good health. The CDR3 DNA reads as TGCGCCAGCAAACAGGGGGCGTGGGACACTGAAGCTTTCTTT. It codes for CASKQGAWDTEAFF.